A selection of T cell receptor beta chains follows, all from one sample in a study of Graves' ophthalmopathy and Graves' hyperthyroidism. TCRdb redid the calling of the multiplex PCR reads with MiXCR, one entry per CDR3 protein. The sample lists about 15,000 distinct CDR3 sequences, 46% occurring once. Sequencing was performed on peripheral blood. These receptors originate from a woman between 40 and 50 years old with stable Graves' hyperthyroidism. CDR3s include the opening cysteine and the closing phenylalanine or tryptophan. Fields, in order: J gene, clone size, V gene, D gene, CDR3 protein, CDR3 DNA. A D gene is named only where the DNA matches it firmly. Size tells how often a clone was seen (once, few, many) or the class of an expanded clone, and some rows leave it out.

J: TRBJ1-2; size: .; V: TRBV7-8; D: .; CDR3: CASSPRRTYGYTF; DNA: TGTGCCAGCAGCCCTCGACGTACCTATGGCTACACCTTC
J: TRBJ2-7; size: .; V: TRBV12-3/TRBV12-4; D: .; CDR3: CASTKYSYEQYF; DNA: TGTGCCAGCACAAAGTACAGCTACGAGCAGTACTTC
J: TRBJ1-3; size: many; V: TRBV9; D: .; CDR3: CASSVGPVGVGNTIYF; DNA: TGTGCCAGCAGCGTTGGTCCTGTTGGTGTGGGAAACACCATATATTTT
J: TRBJ2-1; size: .; V: TRBV5-4; D: .; CDR3: CASSLARDNEQFF; DNA: TGTGCCAGCAGCTTGGCTAGGGACAATGAGCAGTTCTTC
J: TRBJ1-6; size: .; V: TRBV25-1; D: .; CDR3: CASRGEMSNSPLHF; DNA: TGTGCCAGCAGAGGGGAAATGAGCAATTCACCCCTCCACTTT
J: TRBJ1-2; size: .; V: TRBV20-1; D: .; CDR3: CSASVGYTF; DNA: TGCAGTGCTAGTGTTGGCTACACCTTC
J: TRBJ1-1; size: medium-sized; V: TRBV7-2; D: .; CDR3: CASSLHGGTNTEAFF; DNA: TGTGCCAGCAGCTTACATGGCGGGACCAACACTGAAGCTTTCTTT
J: TRBJ1-1; size: .; V: TRBV19; D: .; CDR3: CASSPPGGLNTEAFF; DNA: TGTGCCAGTAGTCCACCGGGGGGGTTGAACACTGAAGCTTTCTTT
J: TRBJ2-2; size: .; V: TRBV25-1; D: .; CDR3: CASVGPGRSGELFF; DNA: TGTGCCAGCGTGGGGCCGGGTCGGTCTGGGGAGCTGTTTTTT
J: TRBJ1-5; size: few; V: TRBV6-1; D: .; CDR3: CASSEASAYSNQPQHF; DNA: TGTGCCAGCAGTGAAGCTTCGGCATATAGCAATCAGCCCCAGCATTTT
J: TRBJ1-3; size: .; V: TRBV9; D: TRBD1; CDR3: CASSPTGDSGNTIYF; DNA: TGTGCCAGCAGCCCCACAGGGGACTCTGGAAACACCATATATTTT